This T cell receptor (beta chain) was profiled in a study of T cells in Graves' hyperthyroidism and ophthalmopathy. The CDR3 has 15 amino acids. Germline CDR1 and CDR2: SGHTA and FQGNSA. V was trimmed by 1 base and J by 4 bases, leaving 14 bases between them. For ophthalmopathy patients, the Clinical Activity Score was at least 3 and the NOSPECS grade at least 4; duration was under 3 months. Study outcomes and limitations: The model forecast ophthalmopathy, anticipating it by a median around 6.5 months before onset.

For this clonotype: Its antigen remains unknown.

The source material, RNA transcripts, was used to amplify TCR beta CDR3 regions. First-round RT-PCR with HTBI primers amplified the TCR CDR3 region. Using its own MiXCR run on the multiplex PCR reads, TCRdb lists one record per CDR3 protein. This table holds a few hundred thousand distinct CDR3 sequences, 22% found once. This chain connects TRBV7-2 to TRBJ2-7, with D possibly matching TRBD2 (6 bases). Sequencing was performed on blood. The clonotype comes from a man aged 30 to 39 with Graves' ophthalmopathy. The CDR3 DNA reads as TGTGCCAGCAGCTTAGAGGGACTCTACTTTTACGAGCAGTACTTC. Its translation: CASSLEGLYFYEQYF.